This TCR beta chain comes out of a study of shared clonotypes between healthy human individuals. The study's findings and limits: The small donor group covered limited genetic and exposure diversity.

V lost 2 bases and J lost 7, with 17 bases in between. The CDR3 consists of 15 residues. Germline CDR1 reads MDHEN; CDR2 reads SYDVKM. The repertoire was sequenced with immunoSEQ multiplex PCR; TCRdb's copy has only in-frame clones and lacks some. Among about 1.1 million clones listed, 60% to 85% were seen once. Healthy HIV-negative adults with no recent acute infections or vaccinations were recruited as donors. In the case of this clone: The antigen is unknown. This specimen includes other DNA sequences encoding the same CDR3.

The sequenced material came from memory CD4+ T cells from PBMCs. Subset defined: CD45RA-negative fraction. This TCR derives from a man aged 18-30 years in good health. Some clones in this sample may be carry-over from other donors' samples. The V and J genes are TRBV28 and TRBJ1-2, with D maybe TRBD1 (6 bases). The CDR3 here is CASSLNQGRLGGYTF. CDR3 coding DNA: TGTGCCAGCAGTTTAAATCAGGGGCGTCTTGGTGGCTACACCTTC.